Shown below are 2 T cell receptor beta chains from a single sample sequenced in a study of OX40 agonist ivuxolimab in advanced cancers. The repertoire was sequenced with immunoSEQ multiplex PCR; TCRdb's copy has only in-frame clones and lacks some. The sample includes under 60,000 clones, roughly 85% seen only once; the top ten take 3.9%. The starting material was CD4+ or CD8+ T cells sorted from blood, obtained in a trial of the OX40 agonist ivuxolimab. These receptors all come from an adult with an advanced solid tumor such as melanoma, head and neck, liver or kidney cancer.

The V call is TRBV10-2, the J call TRBJ1-2, with a weak D call TRBD1 (6 bases). V lost 11 bases, J lost 8 bases, and 18 bases lay in between. The CDR3 has 12 amino acids. Germline-derived CDR1 and CDR2 are WSHSY and SAAADI. The CDR3 protein is CAASDRQGGYTF. In DNA form, the CDR3 reads TGCGCCGCCTCAGACAGGCAGGGCGGCTACACCTTC.

This rearrangement joins TRBV13 to TRBJ1-1, with D uncertain. The germline V and J ends were trimmed by 2 bases and 1 base, with 5 bases remaining between them. The CDR3 sequence is 13 residues long. Germline-derived CDR1 and CDR2 are PRHDT and FYEKMQ (reference sequence). The CDR3, as DNA: TGTGCCAGCAGCTTATTGGGGAACACTGAAGCTTTCTTT. This codes for CASSLLGNTEAFF.